The 30 T cell receptor beta chains given below trace back to one sample, sequenced in a study of Ad26.COV2.S vaccination and SARS-CoV-2 variants. Treatment defined: about 20 received Ad26.COV2.S at low or high dose, single or two shots; five or six received placebo; per-sample allocation not given. Day 63 after the first injection of vaccine or placebo was the sampling time. The table came from immunoSEQ multiplex PCR; TCRdb's copy has only in-frame clones and leaves some out. Here the sample spans 500,000 or so clones, roughly nine tenths being singletons. Here the sequenced sample was peripheral blood, taken in a trial of Ad26.COV2.S vaccine versus placebo. Receptors were obtained from a person aged 18 to 65 who received the Ad26.COV2.S COVID-19 vaccine or a placebo.

The chain has TRBV9 and TRBJ2-5; the D gene is possibly TRBD2 (5 bases). Looked up from germline, CDR1 is SGDLS and CDR2 is YYNGEE. The CDR3 totals 14 residues. Trimming removed 3 bases from V and 10 bases from J, with 19 bases in between. The CDR3 DNA reads as TGTGCCAGCAGCGCCACCCTCCGGGCCGAGGGCCAGTACTTC. Amino acid sequence: CASSATLRAEGQYF.

This clone was detected once. The chain combines TRBV5-1 with TRBJ1-5; possible D gene TRBD1, 5 bases. The V end was cut by 0 bases, the J end by 6 bases, with 16 bases between. The CDR3 has 16 amino acids. CDR1 is SGHRS, CDR2 YFSETQ, per germline. The CDR3 DNA sequence: TGCGCCAGCAGCTTGGGGCCGGGACCAGGGAGTCAGCCCCAGCATTTT. It specifies CASSLGPGPGSQPQHF.

The chain couples TRBV28 to TRBJ1-1; the D gene is possibly TRBD1 (5 bases). The V gene's germline CDR1 is MDHEN and CDR2 SYDVKM. Between the trimmed V and J ends, which lost 6 bases and 1 base, there was a span of 21 bases. The CDR3 totals 17 residues. The CDR3 DNA reads as TGTGCCAGCAGGGGGCGTTATCGTGGGACCGAGAACACTGAAGCTTTCTTT. Translated: CASRGRYRGTENTEAFF.

The rearrangement links TRBV18 to TRBJ2-7; no clear D. In germline, CDR1 is KGHSH, CDR2 LQKENI. V lost 3 bases to trimming and J lost 5 bases, with 17 bases between them. This CDR3 contains 15 residues. The CDR3 DNA is TGTGCCAGCTCACCCGCGACATCATTGCCCAACGAGCAGTACTTC. This gives the protein CASSPATSLPNEQYF.

The rearrangement joins TRBV7-8 to TRBJ2-2, with D possibly TRBD1 on 6 matching bases. V gave up 1 base and J gave up 5 bases, with 14 bases separating them. This CDR3 contains 16 residues. Looked up from germline, CDR1 is SGHVS and CDR2 is FQNEAQ. CDR3 in DNA: TGTGCCAGCAGCTTAGTTGGCAGGGGTTTAACCGGGGAGCTGTTTTTT. It specifies CASSLVGRGLTGELFF.

The chain has TRBV12-2 and TRBJ2-2; TRBD1 reflects the table's D call only, with no check against the DNA. TRBV12-2 is flagged as a pseudogene. CDR3 size: 16 residues. In nucleotides, the CDR3 is TGTGCAAGTCGCTTCGGACAGGGCCTCAACACCGGGGAGCTGTTTTTT. This translates into CASRFGQGLNTGELFF.

CDR3 nucleotides: TGCAGTGCATACTCCGGGACCCAGTTCTTC. Its protein is CSAYSGTQFF. V is TRBV20-1 and J is TRBJ2-1, with D tentatively TRBD1 or TRBD2 (5 bases each). The V gene's germline CDR1 is DFQATT and CDR2 SNEGSKA (reference sequence). V lost 6 bases to trimming and J lost 13 bases, with 13 bases between them. The CDR3 contains 10 residues.

The CDR3 here is CASSPPPYGDPGYTF. The CDR3 DNA is TGTGCCAGCTCACCGCCTCCTTACGGGGATCCTGGCTACACCTTC. This sequence joins TRBV18 and TRBJ1-2, with no clear D. V was trimmed by 3 bases and J by 7 bases, leaving 18 bases between them. This CDR3 is built from 15 residues. Germline V gene lookup returns CDR1 KGHSH and CDR2 LQKENI.

The chain joins TRBV7-2 to TRBJ1-4; tentative D call: TRBD1 (5 bases). The CDR3 sequence is 14 residues long. V was trimmed by 1 base and J by 7 bases, leaving 10 bases between them. Germline V gene sequence: CDR1 SGHTA, CDR2 FQGNSA. CDR3 coding DNA: TGTGCCAGCAGCTTAGAGGGGCGGAGTGAAAAACTGTTTTTT. Protein product: CASSLEGRSEKLFF.

This clone was picked up a small number of times. The chain combines TRBV7-2 with TRBJ1-5, with no clear D. This CDR3 is 15 amino acids long. V gave up 2 bases and J gave up 4 bases, with 12 bases separating them. Germline V gene lookup returns CDR1 SGHTA and CDR2 FQGNSA. The DNA of the CDR3 is TGTGCCAGCAGCTTATACGCCGGAATAAATCAGCCCCAGCATTTT. Amino acid sequence: CASSLYAGINQPQHF. The whole variable domain, filled in from reference TRBV7-2 and TRBJ1-5, reads GAGVSQSPSNKVTEKGKDVELRCDPISGHTALYWYRQSLGQGLEFLIYFQGNSAPDKSGLPSDRFSAERTGGSVSTLTIQRTQQEDSAVYLCASSLYAGINQPQHFGDGTRLSIL.

The chain links TRBV21-1 to TRBJ1-2. TRBV21-1 is designated a pseudogene. The CDR3 runs 16 residues. The CDR3 region has the DNA TGTGCCAGCAGCAAAGGGGTGGGATCCCGACCGGGGGGCTACACCTTC. Protein product: CASSKGVGSRPGGYTF.

The V gene is TRBV6-5, the J gene TRBJ2-7; no firm D call. Trimming left V 5 bases short and J 2 bases short, with 7 bases between. CDR1 and CDR2 from the germline V gene are MNHEY and SVGAGI. The CDR3 loop spans 12 amino acids. CDR3 sequence reads: CASSPSPYEQYF. CDR3 in DNA: TGTGCCAGCAGTCCTTCCCCCTACGAGCAGTACTTC.

The gene calls are TRBV7-3 and TRBJ1-1; D remains unclear. The CDR3 runs to 13 residues. Germline loops: CDR1 SGHTA, CDR2 FQGTGA. Deletions cut 2 bases from V and 4 bases from J, with 8 bases between. The CDR3 region has the DNA TGTGCCAGCAGCTTAGGGGTTGGCACTGAAGCTTTCTTT. It translates to CASSLGVGTEAFF.

The chain uses TRBV9 and TRBJ2-7; 10 bases are shared with TRBD1. Looked up from germline, CDR1 is SGDLS and CDR2 is YYNGEE. The CDR3 has 16 amino acids. V trimming: 4 bases; J trimming: 4 bases; junction bases outside the gene matches: 11. The DNA of the CDR3 is TGTGCCAGCAGCATACACTCCGGGACAGGGGTTTACGAGCAGTACTTC. As protein: CASSIHSGTGVYEQYF.

V usage is TRBV7-2 and J usage is TRBJ2-2; D unclear. Trimming took 4 bases from V and 7 from J, leaving 16 bases between them. Germline lookup yields CDR1 SGHTA and CDR2 FQGNSA. The CDR3 is 15 amino acids. DNA for the CDR3: TGTGCCAGCAGCTCCAGCCCTTCCTGGGGCGGGGAGCTGTTTTTT. It encodes CASSSSPSWGGELFF.

The rearrangement uses TRBV30 and TRBJ1-6, with D unresolved. The V and J ends lost 0 bases and 13 bases respectively, with 7 bases between them. The CDR3 runs to 11 residues. Germline V lookup: CDR1 GTSNPN, CDR2 SVGIG (reference sequence). CDR3 sequence: CAWSVSGPLHF. For the CDR3, the DNA is TGTGCCTGGAGTGTCTCTGGTCCCCTCCACTTT. The whole variable domain, filled in from reference TRBV30 and TRBJ1-6, reads SQTIHQWPATLVQPVGSPLSLECTVEGTSNPNLYWYRQAAGRGLQLLFYSVGIGQISSEVPQNLSASRPQDRQFILSSKKLLLSDSGFYLCAWSVSGPLHFGNGTRLTVT.

This sequence joins TRBV2 and TRBJ2-7; possibly TRBD2 for D (6 bases). V lost 6 bases and J 4 bases, leaving 10 bases between the germline ends. The germline CDR1 and CDR2 sequences are SNHLY and FYNNEI. This CDR3 is 12 amino acids long. CDR3 region: CASREGLYEQYF. CDR3 sequence (DNA): TGTGCCAGCAGGGAGGGGTTGTACGAGCAGTACTTC.

The chain couples TRBV5-1 to TRBJ2-3, with D perhaps TRBD1 (6 bases). V lost 7 bases and J lost 5, with 8 bases in between. The germline V gene has CDR1 SGHRS and CDR2 YFSETQ. The CDR3 runs 11 residues. The DNA for the CDR3 is TGCGCCAGCGGGGGCCTAGATACGCAGTATTTT. This codes for CASGGLDTQYF. Based on the CDR3 plus reference TRBV5-1 and TRBJ2-3, the full variable domain is KAGVTQTPRYLIKTRGQQVTLSCSPISGHRSVSWYQQTPGQGLQFLFEYFSETQRNKGNFPGRFSGRQFSNSRSEMNVSTLELGDSALYLCASGGLDTQYFGPGTRLTVL.

CDR3 amino acids: CAWSPTQGPQHF. CDR3 nucleotide sequence: TGTGCCTGGAGTCCTACGCAAGGGCCCCAGCATTTT. V usage is TRBV30 and J usage is TRBJ1-5; no reliable D call. Germline V lookup: CDR1 GTSNPN, CDR2 SVGIG (reference sequence). The V end was cut by 2 bases, the J end by 9 bases, with 11 bases between. The CDR3 is 12 residues long.

The chain links TRBV28 to TRBJ2-3, with D possibly matching TRBD2 (5 bases). V lost 6 bases to trimming and J lost 4 bases, with 14 bases between them. The germline V gene has CDR1 MDHEN and CDR2 SYDVKM. This CDR3 has 14 residues. The CDR3 DNA reads as TGTGCCAGCAGCCCCGGGGTAGTCCCAGATACGCAGTATTTT. It specifies CASSPGVVPDTQYF.

This clone was recorded a few times. The chain links TRBV6-5 to TRBJ1-5; no reliable D call. Trimming pared 7 bases from V and 4 bases from J, leaving 17 bases between. CDR1 MNHEY and CDR2 SVGAGI come from the germline V gene. The CDR3 totals 15 residues. CDR3 nucleotide sequence: TGTGCCAGCACTCCGGGAGGGCCTCGAAATCAGCCCCAGCATTTT. Amino acids: CASTPGGPRNQPQHF.

The J gene is TRBJ2-7, the V gene TRBV19, with 9 bases that match TRBD1. The CDR3 is 18 residues long. Germline loops: CDR1 LNHDA, CDR2 SQIVND (reference sequence). V shed 1 base, J shed 4 bases, and the junction held 14 bases outside the gene matches. The CDR3 loop reads CASSIAVQGQGGRYEQYF. CDR3 in DNA: TGTGCCAGTAGTATAGCCGTACAGGGACAGGGAGGGCGTTACGAGCAGTACTTC.

This chain links TRBV5-1 with TRBJ2-5; TRBD2 matches 9 bases. Germline lookup yields CDR1 SGHRS and CDR2 YFSETQ. After removal of 4 bases from V and 4 bases from J, the junction contained 11 bases not matched to a gene. The CDR3 extends over 16 amino acids. CDR3 amino acids: CASSTLAGGPGETQYF. The CDR3 DNA reads TGCGCCAGCAGCACCCTGGCGGGAGGGCCCGGAGAGACCCAGTACTTC.

The CDR3 loop reads CASRNRGSDGANVLTF. CDR3 in DNA: TGTGCCAGTAGGAACAGGGGATCAGACGGGGCCAACGTCCTGACTTTC. The V gene is TRBV19, the J gene TRBJ2-6, with TRBD1 matching 7 bases. Per the germline V gene, CDR1 is LNHDA and CDR2 is SQIVND (reference sequence). The CDR3 extends over 16 amino acids. The trim removed 6 bases at V and 4 bases at J, leaving 9 bases unmatched.

The V call is TRBV3-1 (or the pseudogene TRBV3-2), the J call TRBJ1-3; 10 bases agree with TRBD1. There are 14 residues in the CDR3. The V and J ends lost 7 bases and 6 bases, in that order; junction bases with no gene match: 6. Germline V CDR1 and CDR2: LGHDT, YNNKEL (reference sequence). The CDR3 loop is CASTQGQGINTIYF. CDR3 sequence (DNA): TGTGCCAGCACGCAGGGACAGGGGATAAACACCATATATTTT.

The sample holds one count of this clone. This chain connects TRBV2 to TRBJ2-7; the D is unclear. The CDR3 has 14 amino acids. CDR1 is SNHLY and CDR2 is FYNNEI in the germline V gene. Trimming removed 7 bases at V and 3 bases at J, with 16 bases between. This CDR3 is CASIENGGSYEQYF. CDR3 DNA: TGTGCCAGCATCGAAAACGGCGGTAGCTACGAGCAGTACTTC.

The chain links TRBV28 to TRBJ1-5; 7 bases align to TRBD1. CDR1 and CDR2 from the germline V gene are MDHEN and SYDVKM. J was trimmed by 0 bases and V by 2 bases; bases with no gene match: 13. This CDR3 spans 19 amino acids. The CDR3 loop reads CASSLGWGRGDRSNQPQHF. Written as DNA, the CDR3 is TGTGCCAGCAGTTTAGGGTGGGGCAGGGGGGATCGTAGCAATCAGCCCCAGCATTTT.

The chain carries TRBV7-9 and TRBJ1-2, with TRBD1 as a possible D gene (5 bases). Germline CDR1 and CDR2: SEHNR and FQNEAQ (reference sequence). Trimming stripped 11 bases from V and 7 bases from J, with 11 bases between. The CDR3 contains 10 residues. In nucleotides, the CDR3 is TGTGCCGCCATGGGGACTGGCTACACCTTC. Translation: CAAMGTGYTF.

This chain links TRBV6-5 with TRBJ2-7; TRBD1 is a possible D gene (5 bases). Per the germline V gene, CDR1 is MNHEY and CDR2 is SVGAGI. The V end was cut by 8 bases, the J end by 2 bases, with 16 bases between. The CDR3 contains 14 residues. The CDR3 DNA follows: TGTGCCAGCTCTCGGGCAGGGCTTCCCTACGAGCAGTACTTC. As protein: CASSRAGLPYEQYF.

The chain uses TRBV6-6 and TRBJ2-5; D perhaps matches TRBD2 (6 bases). CDR3 size: 13 residues. Trimming cost V 6 bases and J 3 bases, with 11 bases left between them. CDR1 and CDR2 from the germline V gene are MNHNY and SVGAGI (reference sequence). CDR3 sequence: CASSRLGEETQYF. DNA of the CDR3: TGTGCCAGCAGCAGACTAGGGGAAGAGACCCAGTACTTC.